A single sample is the source of the 20 T cell receptor beta chains below, sequenced in a study of beta chain features in type 1 diabetes. Reverse transcription of all isolated RNA meant that expressed TCRB transcripts were sequenced. TCRdb keeps only in-frame clones here, not all; method: immunoSEQ multiplex PCR. This sample has 150,000 to 190,000 clones, with 11% found just once. Sequencing used central memory CD4+ T cells from blood. These receptors came from a young man in good health.

The chain carries TRBV10-3 and TRBJ2-1, with 8 positions matching TRBD1. V shed 2 bases and J 9 bases; nucleotides not matched to a gene: 12. Germline loops: CDR1 ENHRY, CDR2 SYGVKD. This CDR3 spans 16 amino acids. The CDR3: CAISEELPRTGSEQFF. CDR3 coding DNA: TGTGCCATCAGTGAGGAGCTTCCTAGGACAGGGTCTGAGCAGTTCTTC.

Only a few counts were recorded for this clone. The chain carries TRBV28 and TRBJ1-1; 9 bases agree with TRBD1. The CDR3 has 15 amino acids. The germline V gene encodes CDR1 MDHEN and CDR2 SYDVKM. V was pared by 7 bases and J by 4 bases, with 10 bases of the junction left unmatched. The chain's CDR3 is CASIAGTGFGTEAFF. The CDR3 nucleotides read TGTGCCAGCATAGCCGGGACAGGGTTTGGCACTGAAGCTTTCTTT.

This clone has a handful of counts. The chain carries TRBV27 and TRBJ2-7, with 7 bases lining up with TRBD2. Germline CDR1 and CDR2: MNHEY and SMNVEV (reference sequence). This CDR3 contains 16 residues. Unmatched junction bases numbered 15, after V lost 6 bases and J lost 4 bases. The CDR3 is CASSPRLRTSLYEQYF. The CDR3, as DNA: TGTGCCAGCAGCCCCCGCCTAAGGACTAGTCTTTACGAGCAGTACTTC.

A few counts support this clone. The rearrangement joins TRBV11-1 to TRBJ1-1; no firm D call. V dropped 6 bases and J dropped 9 bases, with 11 bases sitting between them. Looked up from germline, CDR1 is SGHAT and CDR2 is FQDESV (reference sequence). This CDR3 region has 11 residues. CDR3 in amino acids: CASSERAKAFF. CDR3 bases: TGTGCCAGCAGTGAGAGGGCTAAAGCTTTCTTT.

This rearrangement joins TRBV7-2 to TRBJ2-5; D ambiguous. Germline V gives CDR1 SGHTA, CDR2 FQGNSA. CDR3 size: 13 residues. The ends were cut back, 5 bases at V and 1 base at J, with 8 bases in the middle. The CDR3 region is CASSQYPQETQYF. Written as DNA, the CDR3 is TGTGCCAGCAGCCAATACCCCCAAGAGACCCAGTACTTC.

V is TRBV19 and J is TRBJ2-7; 7 bases fit TRBD1. J lost 3 bases, V lost 3 bases, and 8 bases had no gene match. The germline V gene encodes CDR1 LNHDA and CDR2 SQIVND (reference sequence). The CDR3 totals 15 residues. Here the CDR3 DNA reads TGTGCCAGTAGTATCACCGGGACAGCAATCTACGAGCAGTACTTC. This sequence encodes CASSITGTAIYEQYF.

This chain joins TRBV19 and TRBJ1-5, with 7 bases aligning to TRBD1. CDR1 is LNHDA, CDR2 SQIVND, per germline (reference sequence). V was pared by 4 bases and J by 4 bases, with 7 bases of the junction left unmatched. The CDR3 loop spans 15 amino acids. In nucleotides, the CDR3 is TGTGCCAGTAGTAGTAGACAGGGTGGGAATCAGCCCCAGCATTTT. As protein: CASSSRQGGNQPQHF.

The V call is TRBV7-2, the J call TRBJ2-3, with D maybe TRBD1 (6 bases). This CDR3 contains 15 residues. Deletions cut 3 bases from V and 5 bases from J, with 15 bases between. The germline CDR1 and CDR2 sequences are SGHTA and FQGNSA. For the CDR3, the DNA is TGTGCCAGCAGCTTGGGACAAGCCGCCGGAGATACGCAGTATTTT. Amino acids: CASSLGQAAGDTQYF.

The chain is built from TRBV6-5 and TRBJ2-4; D is unclear. The germline CDR1 and CDR2 sequences are MNHEY and SVGAGI. Trimming cost V 10 bases and J 0 bases, with 16 bases left between them. The CDR3 extends over 15 amino acids. The chain's CDR3 is CATQTQSLAKNIQYF. CDR3 nucleotides: TGTGCCACCCAGACACAATCACTAGCCAAAAACATTCAGTACTTC.

CDR3 nucleotide sequence: TGTGCCAGCAGTTTAATTCGTGGGATGGGGCAGTACTTC. Residues: CASSLIRGMGQYF. This sequence joins TRBV28 and TRBJ2-7; D unclear. The length of the CDR3 is 13 residues. The V end was cut by 2 bases, the J end by 9 bases, with 14 bases between. Germline CDR1 is MDHEN and CDR2 is SYDVKM.

The chain uses TRBV9 and TRBJ2-1; 7 bases align to TRBD2. The CDR3 covers 14 residues. CDR1 and CDR2 from the germline V gene are SGDLS and YYNGEE. With 0 bases clipped from V and 8 bases from J, the junction kept 5 bases outside the gene matches. The CDR3 sequence is CASSVGLGRDEQFF. DNA of the CDR3: TGTGCCAGCAGCGTAGGATTAGGGAGGGATGAGCAGTTCTTC.

This clone came up a few times. The rearrangement links TRBV2 to TRBJ1-5; D possibly corresponds to TRBD1 (6 bases). The V end was cut by 5 bases, the J end by 2 bases, with 10 bases between. CDR3 length: 14 amino acids. CDR1 and CDR2 from the germline V gene are SNHLY and FYNNEI. DNA for the CDR3: TGTGCCAGCAGTTCGGGGGGCCGCAATCAGCCCCAGCATTTT. It encodes CASSSGGRNQPQHF.

The table lists this clone with a few counts. As DNA, the CDR3 is TGTGCCAGCTCACCACCGTGGGGACAGGGGGCACGGGAGCAGTACTTC. As protein: CASSPPWGQGAREQYF. The V gene is TRBV18, the J gene TRBJ2-7, with TRBD1 identical over 12 bases. CDR3 length: 16 residues. V lost 0 bases and J lost 7; bases outside the gene matches: 7. In germline, CDR1 is KGHSH, CDR2 LQKENI.

This chain connects TRBV29-1 to TRBJ2-7, with a weak D call TRBD1 (5 bases). The V and J ends lost 6 bases and 0 bases respectively, with 9 bases between them. Germline V lookup: CDR1 SQVTM, CDR2 ANQGSEA. The CDR3 totals 12 residues. The CDR3 region is CSVETASYEQYF. CDR3 nucleotide sequence: TGCAGCGTGGAGACAGCCTCCTACGAGCAGTACTTC.

This rearrangement joins TRBV7-3 to TRBJ2-1, with 9 bases aligning to TRBD1. Germline assignment: CDR1 SGHTA and CDR2 FQGTGA. V was clipped by 6 bases and J by 6 bases; unmatched bases: 12. The CDR3 runs 16 residues. The CDR3 DNA reads as TGTGCCAGCAGATCCTCCGGGACAGGGAAAGGCAATGAGCAGTTCTTC. It is translated as CASRSSGTGKGNEQFF.

This clone came up a few times. This chain uses TRBV6-6 with TRBJ2-7; TRBD2 aligns across 12 bases. This CDR3 is built from 15 residues. J lost 6 bases, V lost 4 bases, and 7 bases had no gene match. Per germline, CDR1 MNHNY and CDR2 SVGAGI (reference sequence). Here the CDR3 reads CASSSPGGLAGEQYF. The CDR3 DNA reads TGTGCCAGCAGTTCCCCTGGGGGACTAGCGGGCGAGCAGTACTTC.

A few counts support this clone. The chain is built from TRBV5-1 and TRBJ2-2; 7 bases line up with TRBD2. V gave up 1 base and J gave up 4 bases; unmatched junction bases: 7. The CDR3 is made up of 16 amino acids. The germline gives CDR1 SGHRS, CDR2 YFSETQ. In DNA form, the CDR3 reads TGCGCCAGCAGCTTGAGCCTAGCGGCCTCCACCGGGGAGCTGTTTTTT. As protein: CASSLSLAASTGELFF.

The rearrangement uses TRBV29-1 and TRBJ1-2; 8 nucleotides line up with TRBD1. CDR3 length: 14 residues. J lost 4 bases, V lost 3 bases, and 7 bases had no gene match. Germline CDR1 SQVTM, CDR2 ANQGSEA. CDR3 loop: CSVESTGDSYGYTF. CDR3 DNA sequence: TGCAGCGTTGAGTCGACAGGGGATAGCTATGGCTACACCTTC.

The CDR3 DNA sequence: TGTGCCAGCAGTTACCGACAAGGGACGGTGCATGAGCAGTTCTTC. Translation: CASSYRQGTVHEQFF. The V call is TRBV28, the J call TRBJ2-1; D may be TRBD1 or TRBD2 (5 bases each). Trimming pared 4 bases from V and 8 bases from J, leaving 18 bases between. The germline V gene has CDR1 MDHEN and CDR2 SYDVKM. This CDR3 has 15 amino acids.

This clone has only a few counts. This chain joins TRBV5-6 and TRBJ2-7; D is possibly TRBD1 or TRBD2 (5 bases each). CDR1 and CDR2 (germline): SGHDT, YYEEEE. The V end was cut by 4 bases, the J end by 2 bases, with 13 bases between. The CDR3 sequence is 14 residues long. The CDR3 is CASSPLGDPYEQYF. The CDR3 DNA reads as TGTGCCAGCAGCCCCCTCGGGGACCCCTACGAGCAGTACTTC.